Included here is one T cell receptor beta chain sequence, with context. The data stem from a study of blood T cell repertoires in COVID-19. Germline values: CDR1 MNHEY, CDR2 SVGAGI. The CDR3 runs to 16 residues. The ends lost 2 bases at V and 4 bases at J; junction bases unmatched: 7. Method: immunoSEQ multiplex PCR; TCRdb's copy keeps in-frame clones and lacks some. The sample holds under 250,000 clones, about four fifths seen once. Input material: peripheral blood. The V gene is TRBV6-5, the J gene TRBJ2-3; TRBD2 matches at 9 bases. This sequence originates from a woman aged 40 to 49 who had recovered from COVID-19. CDR3 in amino acids: CASSYPRGGAADTQYF. Here the CDR3 DNA reads TGTGCCAGCAGTTACCCTCGCGGGGGGGCGGCAGATACGCAGTATTTT.